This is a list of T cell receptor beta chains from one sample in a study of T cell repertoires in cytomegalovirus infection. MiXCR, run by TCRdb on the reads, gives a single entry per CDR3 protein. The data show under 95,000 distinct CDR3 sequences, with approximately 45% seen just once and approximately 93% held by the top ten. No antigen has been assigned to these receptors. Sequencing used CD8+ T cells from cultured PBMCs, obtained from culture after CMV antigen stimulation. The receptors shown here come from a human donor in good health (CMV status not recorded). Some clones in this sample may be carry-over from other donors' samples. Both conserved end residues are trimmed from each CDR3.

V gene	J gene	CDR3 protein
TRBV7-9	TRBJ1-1	ASVGGPNTEAF
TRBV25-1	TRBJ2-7	ASVAGPTYEQY
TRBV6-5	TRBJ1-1	ASSYSEGRSTEAF
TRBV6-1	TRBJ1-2	ASSESRGIGYT
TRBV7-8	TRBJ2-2	ASSIRTGNTGELF
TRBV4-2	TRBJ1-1	ASSQLPQGGLMNTEAF
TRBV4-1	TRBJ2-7	ASSQDRRGYEQY
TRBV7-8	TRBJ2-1	ASSLERSNNEQF
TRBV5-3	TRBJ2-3	ASREQGVGTDTQY
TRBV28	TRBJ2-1	ASSLRYNEQF
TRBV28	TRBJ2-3	ASSWGRESTDTQY
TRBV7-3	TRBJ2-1	ASSLLLATADNEQF
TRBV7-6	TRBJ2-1	AGSLERSSYNEQF
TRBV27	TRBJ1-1	ASSQPRTGREPGNNEAF
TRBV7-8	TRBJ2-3	ASSLLAGGTDTQY
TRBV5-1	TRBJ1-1	ASSLDQGPGEAF
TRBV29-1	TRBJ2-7	SVEDGVQGAGEQY
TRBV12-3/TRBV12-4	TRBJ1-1	ASSTDIDSMNTEAF
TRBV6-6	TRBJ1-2	ASSYSNPGFYGYT